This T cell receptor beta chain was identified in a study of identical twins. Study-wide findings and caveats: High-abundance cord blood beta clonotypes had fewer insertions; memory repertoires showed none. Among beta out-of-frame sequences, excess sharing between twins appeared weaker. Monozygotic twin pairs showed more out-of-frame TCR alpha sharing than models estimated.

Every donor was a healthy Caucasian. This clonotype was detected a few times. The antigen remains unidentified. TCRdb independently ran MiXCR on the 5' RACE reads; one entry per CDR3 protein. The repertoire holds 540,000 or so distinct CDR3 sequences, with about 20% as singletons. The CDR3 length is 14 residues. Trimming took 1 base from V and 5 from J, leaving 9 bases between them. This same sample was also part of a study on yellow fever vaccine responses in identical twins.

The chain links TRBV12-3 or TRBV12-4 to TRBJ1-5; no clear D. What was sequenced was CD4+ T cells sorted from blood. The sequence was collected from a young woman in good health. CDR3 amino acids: CASSLGGLHQPQHF. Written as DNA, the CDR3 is TGTGCCAGCAGTTTAGGAGGGCTCCATCAGCCCCAGCATTTT.